This TCR beta chain was retrieved from a study of somatic mutations in cytotoxic T cells in rheumatoid arthritis. Points from the study as a whole: For about an eighth of the roughly 60 patients, a single CD8+ clone accounted for more than 20% of CD8+ cells. Among rheumatoid arthritis patients and age-matched healthy controls, CD8+ T-cell clonality was not significantly different.

Concerning this clone itself: Its antigen is still unknown.

Repertoires were generated with immunoSEQ multiplex PCR, while TCRdb's copy carries only in-frame clones and drops some. This sample carries 12,000 to 15,000 clones, 70% to 80% of them seen once, and the ten largest clones take 28%. After CD4+ and CD8+ cells were isolated by positive magnetic bead selection, their purity was checked by flow cytometry. The clonotype was recovered from an adult with rheumatoid arthritis. Sequencing used CD8+ T cells sorted from blood.

CDR3 sequence: CASSQVTGNQETQYF. The CDR3 nucleotides are TGTGCCAGCAGCCAAGTGACGGGAAACCAAGAGACCCAGTACTTC. The chain has TRBV16 and TRBJ2-5, with D possibly matching TRBD2 (5 bases). V lost 2 bases and J lost 0, with 10 bases in between. In germline, CDR1 is KGHSY, CDR2 FQNENV. The CDR3 covers 15 residues.